Listed below are T cell receptor beta chains from one sample, sequenced in a study of human T cells and chemical hapten exposure. TCRdb re-derived calls from the RACE reads in MiXCR, one entry per CDR3 protein. The top ten clones hold around 2.7% of a sample with 95,000 to 150,000 distinct CDR3 sequences, about 14% of them seen once. The specimen comprised whole blood, sampled in connection with sensitization to the hapten diphenylcyclopropenone (DPC). These receptors all stem from a woman aged 18 to 35 with alopecia areata. Some clones in this sample may be carry-over from other donors' samples. The CDR3 runs from the conserved cysteine through the conserved F or W. A D gene is named only where the DNA matches it firmly. Size tells how often a clone was seen (once, few, many) or the class of an expanded clone, and some rows leave it out.

d_call	clone_size	v_call	j_call	cdr3_nt	cdr3_aa
-	-	TRBV11-2	TRBJ1-3	TGTGCCAGCAGCTTAGTTGGAGCGACTTACTCTGGAAACACCATATATTTT	CASSLVGATYSGNTIYF
-	-	TRBV18	TRBJ1-1	TGTGCCAGCTCACCGCTGGGGGCCGGGTCGGATAGGATGAACACTGAAGCTTTCTTT	CASSPLGAGSDRMNTEAFF
-	few	TRBV25-1	TRBJ2-5	TGTGCCAGCAGTGACCCACCGTACCAAGAGACCCAGTACTTC	CASSDPPYQETQYF
-	many	TRBV7-2	TRBJ1-2	TGTGCCAGCAGCTCCCTCCTGGACCGCTATGGCTACACCTTC	CASSSLLDRYGYTF
-	-	TRBV5-6	TRBJ2-1	TGTGCCAGCAGCTTTTATACGGCGACTAGAGCCTACAATGAGCAGTTCTTC	CASSFYTATRAYNEQFF
-	-	TRBV6-1	TRBJ2-3	TGTGCCAGCAAAATAGGAGGGGCCGGGACAGATACGCAGTATTTT	CASKIGGAGTDTQYF
-	few	TRBV2	TRBJ2-1	TGTGCCAGCAGTGAAGGGCCAGAGTCCTACAATGAGCAGTTCTTC	CASSEGPESYNEQFF
-	-	TRBV4-3	TRBJ1-1	TGCGCCAGCAGCCTTCGTAGAGGGGCCACTGAAGCTTTCTTT	CASSLRRGATEAFF
-	-	TRBV29-1	TRBJ1-1	TGCAGCGTTGCTCCCACCGGGACTGAAGCTTTCTTT	CSVAPTGTEAFF
TRBD1	few	TRBV28	TRBJ2-7	TGTGCCAGCAACCCGGGACAGATATACGAGCAGTACTTC	CASNPGQIYEQYF
-	many	TRBV12-3/TRBV12-4	TRBJ1-2	TGTGCCAGCAGTTCACCCCCGGCCAGGGACGAATATGGCTACACCTTC	CASSSPPARDEYGYTF
-	few	TRBV20-1	TRBJ2-5	TGCAGTGCTACTCGTCTCGACGAGACCCAGTACTTC	CSATRLDETQYF
-	-	TRBV13	TRBJ1-2	TGTGCCAGCAGCTATAGCCGATGGGGGCGCGGGAACTATGGCTACACCTTC	CASSYSRWGRGNYGYTF
-	many	TRBV19	TRBJ2-3	TGTGCCAGTAGTTCAGGCAGCCCTAGCACAGATACGCAGTATTTT	CASSSGSPSTDTQYF
TRBD2	many	TRBV20-1	TRBJ2-7	TGCAGTGCTAAAGCCGTGTACAGCGGGGACTACGAGCAGTACTTC	CSAKAVYSGDYEQYF
-	few	TRBV15	TRBJ2-5	TGTGCCACCAGCAAAGGAAACAGCCAAGAGACCCAGTACTTC	CATSKGNSQETQYF
TRBD2	-	TRBV12-5	TRBJ2-1	TGTGCTAGTGGTCCCGGGGACTACTACAATGAGCAGTTCTTC	CASGPGDYYNEQFF
-	many	TRBV9	TRBJ1-2	TGTGCCAGCAGCGTAGGTCCCAGTAACTATGGCTACACCTTC	CASSVGPSNYGYTF
TRBD1	many	TRBV6-1	TRBJ1-2	TGTGCCAGCAGTGATTGGACAGGTCCTAACTATGGCTACACCTTC	CASSDWTGPNYGYTF
-	few	TRBV2	TRBJ1-3	TGTGCCAGCAGTGTTTCGGTGGACACCATATATTTT	CASSVSVDTIYF
TRBD2	-	TRBV7-6	TRBJ2-5	TGTGCCAGCAGCGAGAGCCCACTAGCGGGGACCCAAGAGACCCAGTACTTC	CASSESPLAGTQETQYF
-	few	TRBV7-9	TRBJ2-1	TGTGCCAGCTCCGGGGATCTGTTCTTC	CASSGDLFF
-	-	TRBV11-2	TRBJ2-2	TGTGCCAGCAGCTTAGTTAACCGTATTGGTGGGGAGCTGTTTTTT	CASSLVNRIGGELFF